These 22 T cell receptor beta chains came from one sample sequenced in a study of CDR3 diversity in severe acne. From the PCR reads, TCRdb called clonotypes with MiXCR, one entry per CDR3 protein. The table has around 85,000 distinct CDR3 sequences, less than 65% seen once. Specimen: blood. These receptors were taken from a male donor with severe acne vulgaris.

V and J are TRBV7-9 and TRBJ2-5, with 12 bases identical to TRBD2. Germline trimming cut 4 bases from V and 1 base from J; bases unmatched to any gene: 7. Germline assignment: CDR1 SEHNR and CDR2 FQNEAQ (reference sequence). This CDR3 is built from 17 residues. CDR3 loop: CASSSPALAGGQETQYF. For the CDR3, the DNA is TGTGCCAGCAGCTCCCCGGCACTAGCGGGAGGCCAAGAGACCCAGTACTTC.

This chain uses TRBV25-1 with TRBJ1-1; a possible D gene is TRBD1 (5 bases). Germline assignment: CDR1 MGHDK and CDR2 SYGVNS. The CDR3 runs to 13 residues. Between the trimmed V and J ends, which lost 4 bases and 5 bases, there was a span of 11 bases. This CDR3 is CASSAREGTEAFF. DNA of the CDR3: TGTGCCAGCAGTGCACGCGAGGGGACTGAAGCTTTCTTT.

Note on this clonotype: A much larger clone is a single base away; this may be a read error. V gene TRBV5-4 combines with J gene TRBJ2-5; 8 bases line up with TRBD2. The germline CDR1 and CDR2 sequences are SGHNT and YYREEE (reference sequence). With 0 bases clipped from V and 2 bases from J, the junction kept 6 bases outside the gene matches. The CDR3 is made up of 16 amino acids. CDR3 DNA: TGTGCCAGCAGCTTGGGGCCAGCGGGGGAGCAAGAGACCCAGTACTTC. Amino acids: CASSLGPAGEQETQYF.

The chain uses TRBV7-9 and TRBJ2-7, with 8 nucleotides matching TRBD2. V shed 5 bases, J shed 8 bases, and the junction held 11 bases outside the gene matches. The germline V gene has CDR1 SEHNR and CDR2 FQNEAQ (reference sequence). The CDR3 extends over 14 amino acids. The CDR3 DNA is TGTGCCAGCAGCCGGGGGGGGGGGCTACGTAAGCAGTACTTC. It yields the protein CASSRGGGLRKQYF.

This clonotype came up many times. The chain has TRBV7-9 and TRBJ2-3; the D gene is possibly TRBD2 (6 bases). There are 14 residues in the CDR3. The germline V gene has CDR1 SEHNR and CDR2 FQNEAQ (reference sequence). V was trimmed by 4 bases and J by 1 base, leaving 9 bases between them. CDR3 in DNA: TGTGCCAGCAGCTCATGGGGGGGCACAGATACGCAGTATTTT. Protein product: CASSSWGGTDTQYF.

In this sample, this clonotype turned up many times. The chain uses TRBV5-1 and TRBJ2-7, with 7 bases lining up with TRBD2. With V trimmed by 5 bases and J by 3 bases, 11 bases remained unmatched. The CDR3 consists of 15 residues. Germline values: CDR1 SGHRS, CDR2 YFSETQ. The CDR3 here is CASRKGIAGGYEQYF. CDR3 DNA sequence: TGCGCCAGCAGAAAAGGGATAGCGGGTGGCTACGAGCAGTACTTC.

This clonotype showed up many times. The genes are TRBV10-3 and TRBJ2-7, with TRBD2 identical over 9 bases. Germline values: CDR1 ENHRY, CDR2 SYGVKD. The V segment lost 1 base and the J segment 2 bases; nucleotides outside the gene matches: 3. The CDR3 has 15 amino acids. Written as DNA, the CDR3 is TGTGCCATCAGTGAGTTTAGCGGGAGTCCCTACGAGCAGTACTTC. It translates to CAISEFSGSPYEQYF.

The chain combines TRBV20-1 with TRBJ2-1, with 15 bases that match TRBD2. Unmatched junction bases numbered 5, after V lost 8 bases and J lost 0 bases. The CDR3 is 16 amino acids. Germline assignment: CDR1 DFQATT and CDR2 SNEGSKA (reference sequence). In nucleotides, the CDR3 is TGCAGTACCGGGACTAGCGGGGGGAGCTCCTACAATGAGCAGTTCTTC. Translated, it gives CSTGTSGGSSYNEQFF.

This chain joins TRBV20-1 and TRBJ2-7; D is unclear. This CDR3 is 12 amino acids long. V lost 6 bases to trimming and J lost 4 bases, with 13 bases between them. Germline CDR1 and CDR2: DFQATT and SNEGSKA (reference sequence). CDR3 in amino acids: CSARPGSYEQYF. CDR3 bases: TGCAGTGCACGCCCTGGCTCATACGAGCAGTACTTC.

The chain couples TRBV12-3 or TRBV12-4 to TRBJ2-1; D possibly corresponds to TRBD2 (5 bases). V was trimmed by 5 bases and J by 4 bases, leaving 15 bases between them. This CDR3 has 15 amino acids. CDR3 nucleotides: TGTGCCAGCAGTCCGACGGGAAGAGGGTACAATGAGCAGTTCTTC. This encodes CASSPTGRGYNEQFF.

The chain carries TRBV27 and TRBJ2-7; TRBD2 is a possible D gene (5 bases). Germline V gene lookup returns CDR1 MNHEY and CDR2 SMNVEV (reference sequence). Trimming stripped 6 bases from V and 5 bases from J, with 26 bases between. The CDR3 contains 17 residues. DNA of the CDR3: TGTGCCAGCAGCTTCCTCCCATCGGAGGTTACATCACACGAGCAGTACTTC. Its protein is CASSFLPSEVTSHEQYF.

This clonotype was observed many times. V usage is TRBV19 and J usage is TRBJ2-1; 10 bases map to TRBD2. V shed 1 base and J 10 bases; nucleotides not matched to a gene: 7. This CDR3 spans 15 amino acids. Germline V gene sequence: CDR1 LNHDA, CDR2 SQIVND (reference sequence). CDR3 region: CASSIVRLAGVEQFF. The CDR3 coding sequence is TGTGCCAGTAGTATAGTTCGGCTAGCGGGAGTCGAGCAGTTCTTC.

The V and J genes are TRBV25-1 and TRBJ1-1, with unresolved D. From germline, CDR1 is MGHDK and CDR2 SYGVNS. The CDR3 covers 11 residues. Between the trimmed V and J ends, which lost 6 bases and 6 bases, there was a span of 8 bases. This CDR3 reads CASSNGAEAFF. CDR3 DNA sequence: TGTGCCAGCAGCAATGGCGCTGAAGCTTTCTTT.

The chain has TRBV20-1 and TRBJ2-7; 7 nucleotides match TRBD1. The germline CDR1 and CDR2 sequences are DFQATT and SNEGSKA (reference sequence). The CDR3 extends over 13 amino acids. V lost 8 bases to trimming and J lost 1 base; unmatched junction nucleotides: 8. CDR3 protein: CSPQNRGSYEQYF. CDR3 nucleotide sequence: TGCAGTCCCCAAAACAGGGGATCCTACGAGCAGTACTTC.

This clonotype has more than one count but fewer than ten. A much more abundant neighbour one base away suggests this may be a read error. The V and J genes are TRBV10-3 and TRBJ2-1; D remains unclear. Trimming removed 11 bases at V and 5 bases at J, with 10 bases between. This CDR3 region has 11 residues. CDR1 ENHRY and CDR2 SYGVKD come from the germline V gene. The CDR3 coding sequence is TGTGCCGCGGACGGTAACAATGAGCAGTTCTTC. This codes for CAADGNNEQFF.

The rearrangement uses TRBV24-1 and TRBJ1-2; D is undetermined. From germline, CDR1 is KGHDR and CDR2 SFDVKD. V shed 3 bases and J shed 8 bases, with 12 bases lying between them. The CDR3 has 13 residues. The CDR3 DNA sequence: TGTGCCACCAGTGATCCGCGGACTAGCGGCTACACCTTC. This encodes CATSDPRTSGYTF.

This clonotype was picked up many times. The rearrangement links TRBV6-4 to TRBJ2-3; 8 positions match TRBD2. The CDR3 has 14 amino acids. The germline V gene has CDR1 MRHNA and CDR2 SNTAGT. V gave up 5 bases and J gave up 1 base; unmatched junction bases: 2. CDR3 sequence: CASSKTSGTDTQYF. The CDR3, as DNA: TGTGCCAGCAGTAAGACTAGCGGCACAGATACGCAGTATTTT.

The sample holds one count of this clonotype. The rearrangement joins TRBV24-1 to TRBJ1-1; no clear D gene. CDR3 size: 13 residues. Per germline, CDR1 KGHDR and CDR2 SFDVKD. V was clipped by 5 bases and J by 8 bases, with 14 bases between them. The CDR3 protein is CATSAPGVGEAFF. The CDR3 DNA sequence: TGTGCCACCAGTGCTCCCGGGGTAGGGGAAGCTTTCTTT.

Comment on this clonotype: Possible read error: a much larger clone is one base away. The chain carries TRBV7-3 and TRBJ1-2; 9 bases match TRBD1. Germline V lookup: CDR1 SGHTA, CDR2 FQGTGA. This CDR3 spans 15 amino acids. Trimming cost V 8 bases and J 3 bases; bases outside gene matches: 10. The CDR3 loop is CASGSTGGGYYGYTF. In DNA form, the CDR3 reads TGTGCCAGCGGCTCCACAGGGGGCGGTTACTATGGCTACACCTTC.

Regarding this clonotype: A read error may explain this, as a much larger clone is one base away. The V and J genes are TRBV7-2 and TRBJ2-7; TRBD2 aligns across 7 bases. CDR1 and CDR2 (germline): SGHTA, FQGNSA. V lost 5 bases and J lost 1; bases outside the gene matches: 14. The CDR3 sequence is 17 residues long. Here the CDR3 reads CASSRRGGSGESYEQYF. CDR3 sequence (DNA): TGTGCCAGCAGCCGGAGGGGAGGGAGCGGGGAATCCTACGAGCAGTACTTC.

This clonotype occurred many times. The CDR3 reads CSATSEQGASYNEQFF. For the CDR3, the DNA is TGCAGTGCTACATCCGAACAGGGGGCGTCCTACAATGAGCAGTTCTTC. This sequence joins TRBV20-1 and TRBJ2-1; 9 bases line up with TRBD1. Per the germline V gene, CDR1 is DFQATT and CDR2 is SNEGSKA (reference sequence). J lost 1 base, V lost 4 bases, and 8 bases had no gene match. The CDR3 is made up of 16 amino acids.

The V gene is TRBV24-1, the J gene TRBJ2-5; D is possibly TRBD1 (6 bases). From germline, CDR1 is KGHDR and CDR2 SFDVKD. V lost 4 bases and J lost 1, with 9 bases in between. This CDR3 contains 14 residues. The CDR3 region is CATSEAGAQETQYF. The CDR3 DNA reads TGTGCCACCAGTGAAGCAGGGGCCCAAGAGACCCAGTACTTC.